This T cell receptor (beta chain) was obtained from a study of blood T cells in healthy people across ages. For the second PCR, which ran for about 7 to 11 cycles, a sample-barcoded 5' primer and a J-beta primer mix were used. TCRdb independently ran MiXCR on the 5' RACE reads; one entry per CDR3 protein. This sample yields hundreds of thousands of distinct CDR3 sequences, of which 32% are seen a single time; approximately 15% belongs to the top ten. This clonotype was observed a handful of times. Germline-derived CDR1 and CDR2 are SEHNR and FQNEAQ (reference sequence). Trimming took off 5 bases at V and 2 bases at J, with 12 bases between the two ends. The CDR3 totals 14 residues.

The sequence derives from a woman aged 80 or older in good health. The V gene is TRBV7-9, the J gene TRBJ1-1, with no clear D. Sequences were obtained from blood. Here the CDR3 DNA reads TGTGCCAGCAGCCCACACCTTACTAACACTGAAGCTTTCTTT. Its translation is CASSPHLTNTEAFF.